This is a list of T cell receptor beta chains from one sample in a study of HIV-infected children after antiretroviral therapy interruption. TCRdb used MiXCR to reprocess the 3' RACE reads, holding one entry per CDR3 protein. The repertoire has around 50,000 distinct CDR3 sequences, around 4.5% of them found once; the top ten carry approximately 0.67%. Sequenced here: CD45RA+ CD4+ T cells from PBMCs, pooled from several time points, sampled from a donor given antiretroviral therapy, either interrupted or continuous. These TCRs come from a pool of human donors with HIV. The CDR3 runs from the conserved cysteine through the conserved F or W. Fields, in order: D gene, clone size, V gene, J gene, CDR3 protein, CDR3 DNA. D genes are given only for firm matches. Size is stated for part of the rows, as once, few or many counts, or as a class when the clone is expanded.

D gene: NA; clone size: few; V gene: TRBV20-1; J gene: TRBJ1-3; CDR3 protein: CSAFLEPRNTIYF; CDR3 DNA: TGCAGTGCTTTCCTTGAACCACGAAACACCATATATTTT
D gene: NA; clone size: many; V gene: TRBV14; J gene: TRBJ2-7; CDR3 protein: CASSPPPPLAYEQYF; CDR3 DNA: TGTGCCAGCAGCCCTCCTCCCCCCCTGGCCTACGAGCAGTACTTC
D gene: NA; clone size: many; V gene: TRBV7-7; J gene: TRBJ2-3; CDR3 protein: CASSLGGGGATDTQYF; CDR3 DNA: TGTGCCAGCAGCTTAGGAGGAGGGGGGGCCACAGATACGCAGTATTTT
D gene: NA; clone size: many; V gene: TRBV18; J gene: TRBJ2-7; CDR3 protein: CASSPGGDYEQYF; CDR3 DNA: TGTGCCAGCTCGCCAGGGGGGGACTACGAGCAGTACTTC
D gene: TRBD2; clone size: few; V gene: TRBV20-1; J gene: TRBJ2-1; CDR3 protein: CSARLAGVNEQFF; CDR3 DNA: TGCAGTGCTAGGCTAGCGGGGGTCAATGAGCAGTTCTTC
D gene: NA; clone size: few; V gene: TRBV3-1; J gene: TRBJ1-4; CDR3 protein: CASSQGTVATNEKLFF; CDR3 DNA: TGTGCCAGCAGCCAAGGGACAGTCGCAACTAATGAAAAACTGTTTTTT
D gene: TRBD1; clone size: few; V gene: TRBV27; J gene: TRBJ2-1; CDR3 protein: CASSLAQGPYNEQFF; CDR3 DNA: TGTGCCAGCAGTTTAGCACAGGGGCCATACAATGAGCAGTTCTTC
D gene: NA; clone size: many; V gene: TRBV11-2; J gene: TRBJ1-3; CDR3 protein: CASSLQSGPLNTIYF; CDR3 DNA: TGTGCCAGCAGCCTCCAATCGGGACCCTTGAACACCATATATTTT
D gene: NA; clone size: many; V gene: TRBV2; J gene: TRBJ2-3; CDR3 protein: CASSDSITDTQYF; CDR3 DNA: TGTGCCAGCAGTGATAGCATCACAGATACGCAGTATTTT
D gene: NA; clone size: many; V gene: TRBV29-1; J gene: TRBJ1-2; CDR3 protein: CSVSPGSGGYTF; CDR3 DNA: TGCAGCGTTTCCCCCGGGTCGGGCGGCTACACCTTC
D gene: NA; clone size: many; V gene: TRBV28; J gene: TRBJ2-4; CDR3 protein: CASRTRGVAIQYF; CDR3 DNA: TGTGCCAGCAGGACCAGGGGAGTGGCGATTCAGTACTTC
D gene: NA; clone size: many; V gene: TRBV5-1; J gene: TRBJ2-2; CDR3 protein: CASRRQSNTGELFF; CDR3 DNA: TGCGCCAGCCGGAGACAGTCGAACACCGGGGAGCTGTTTTTT
D gene: NA; clone size: few; V gene: TRBV12-3/TRBV12-4; J gene: TRBJ1-2; CDR3 protein: CASSFGARGYTF; CDR3 DNA: TGTGCCAGCAGTTTTGGAGCCCGTGGCTACACCTTC
D gene: TRBD1; clone size: NA; V gene: TRBV5-6; J gene: TRBJ2-7; CDR3 protein: CASSGTGGAGEQYF; CDR3 DNA: TGTGCCAGCAGCGGAACAGGGGGCGCGGGCGAGCAGTACTTC
D gene: NA; clone size: many; V gene: TRBV19; J gene: TRBJ2-1; CDR3 protein: CASTMKWRPTSTYNEQFF; CDR3 DNA: TGTGCCAGTACAATGAAGTGGCGGCCGACATCCACCTACAATGAGCAGTTCTTC
D gene: NA; clone size: medium-sized; V gene: TRBV20-1; J gene: TRBJ1-2; CDR3 protein: CSARPGGYGYTF; CDR3 DNA: TGCAGTGCTAGACCGGGGGGGTATGGCTACACCTTC
D gene: NA; clone size: many; V gene: TRBV3-1; J gene: TRBJ2-1; CDR3 protein: CASSRVNEQFF; CDR3 DNA: TGTGCCAGCAGCCGCGTTAATGAGCAGTTCTTC
D gene: TRBD1; clone size: many; V gene: TRBV27; J gene: TRBJ2-7; CDR3 protein: CASRLTGQAEQYF; CDR3 DNA: TGTGCCAGCAGACTAACGGGACAGGCCGAGCAGTACTTC